This T cell receptor (beta chain) was sequenced during a study of response to subunit inactivated influenza vaccine. Overall study findings and caveats: Few new T cells, the authors suggested, are recruited by each seasonal influenza vaccination.

TCRdb redid the calling of the RT-PCR reads with MiXCR, one entry per CDR3 protein. The table records 550,000 to 800,000 distinct CDR3 sequences, 15% to 17% of them present only once. V was trimmed by 5 bases and J by 3 bases, leaving 15 bases between them. The CDR3 is 14 amino acids. The germline gives CDR1 DFQATT, CDR2 SNEGSKA (reference sequence). A remark on this clonotype: Antigen unknown.

Specimen: PBMCs from blood, collected about 13 days after vaccination. This receptor was obtained from a man aged 45-65 years who received an inactivated influenza vaccine. The chain carries TRBV20-1 and TRBJ2-3, with D perhaps matching TRBD1 (6 bases). CDR3 nucleotides: TGCAGTGCTTACCGACAGGTCGATACAGATACGCAGTATTTT. It translates to CSAYRQVDTDTQYF.